What follows are 8 T cell receptor beta chains derived from one specimen sequenced in a study of T cell responses to AZD1222 COVID-19 vaccine. The table came from immunoSEQ multiplex PCR; TCRdb's copy has only in-frame clones and leaves some out. The sample includes 100,000 or so clones, 88% seen only once; the top ten take around 2.5%. The sample was peripheral blood, taken on day 0 of AZD1222 vaccination. The receptors shown here come from an adult in good health.

The chain is built from TRBV7-2 and TRBJ2-7; 7 nucleotides agree with TRBD2. Germline CDR1 and CDR2: SGHTA and FQGNSA. Germline trimming cut 5 bases from V and 4 bases from J; bases unmatched to any gene: 8. This CDR3 region has 14 residues. This chain's CDR3 is CASSPRPGGYEQYF. In DNA form, the CDR3 reads TGTGCCAGCAGCCCAAGACCGGGAGGATACGAGCAGTACTTC. Together with reference TRBV7-2 and TRBJ2-7, the CDR3 gives the full variable domain: GAGVSQSPSNKVTEKGKDVELRCDPISGHTALYWYRQSLGQGLEFLIYFQGNSAPDKSGLPSDRFSAERTGGSVSTLTIQRTQQEDSAVYLCASSPRPGGYEQYFGPGTRLTVT.

This clone was detected only once. The V call is TRBV19, the J call TRBJ1-2; 7 bases agree with TRBD1. Germline V gives CDR1 LNHDA, CDR2 SQIVND (reference sequence). The CDR3 is 14 amino acids. V was pared by 5 bases and J by 5 bases, with 8 bases of the junction left unmatched. This CDR3 reads CASSSHRDSYGYTF. Written as DNA, the CDR3 is TGTGCCAGTAGTTCCCACCGGGACAGTTATGGCTACACCTTC.

J is TRBJ2-1 and V is TRBV4-1, with 9 positions matching TRBD1. Trimming took 3 bases from V and 15 from J; bases not matched to a gene: 12. The germline CDR1 and CDR2 sequences are MGHRA and YSYEKL. The CDR3 totals 14 residues. CDR3 loop: CASSHNLRTGALFF. The CDR3 DNA sequence: TGCGCCAGCAGCCACAACTTGAGGACAGGGGCTCTGTTCTTC.

J is TRBJ1-4 and V is TRBV29-1; D call uncertain. Germline V lookup: CDR1 SQVTM, CDR2 ANQGSEA. The CDR3 length is 13 residues. The ends were cut back, 4 bases at V and 4 bases at J, with 10 bases in the middle. CDR3 sequence: CSVVHPVNEKLFF. The CDR3 DNA is TGCAGCGTTGTACACCCAGTTAATGAAAAACTGTTTTTT.

This clone came up many times. The chain is built from TRBV4-2 and TRBJ2-3; 14 bases align to TRBD2. The CDR3 length is 16 residues. V lost 2 bases and J lost 5; bases outside the gene matches: 3. CDR1 and CDR2 from the germline V gene are LGHNA and YNFKEQ. This CDR3 is CASSQRLAGGGDTQYF. The DNA for the CDR3 is TGTGCCAGCAGCCAAAGACTAGCGGGAGGGGGAGATACGCAGTATTTT.

The rearrangement joins TRBV5-5 to TRBJ2-7, with TRBD2 matching over 8 bases. V shed 4 bases and J 2 bases; nucleotides not matched to a gene: 8. The CDR3 extends over 15 amino acids. The germline V gene encodes CDR1 SGHKS and CDR2 YYEKEE (reference sequence). This CDR3 reads CASSRQLAVTYEQYF. In nucleotides, the CDR3 is TGTGCCAGCAGCCGCCAACTAGCGGTAACCTACGAGCAGTACTTC.

V gene TRBV5-4 combines with J gene TRBJ2-2; D not resolved. This CDR3 region has 18 residues. CDR1 and CDR2 from the germline V gene are SGHNT and YYREEE (reference sequence). Trimming pared 1 base from V and 1 base from J, leaving 17 bases between. CDR3 sequence reads: CASSLMRHTGRNTGELFF. The CDR3 DNA follows: TGTGCCAGCAGCTTGATGAGGCATACCGGGCGGAACACCGGGGAGCTGTTTTTT.

This sequence joins TRBV25-1 and TRBJ1-4; no reliable D call. The V end was cut by 3 bases, the J end by 4 bases, with 12 bases between. Germline-derived CDR1 and CDR2 are MGHDK and SYGVNS. The CDR3 sequence is 15 residues long. The CDR3 DNA reads as TGTGCCAGCAGTGAGACCCGGTTTAGTAATGAAAAACTGTTTTTT. This encodes CASSETRFSNEKLFF. Full variable domain (remainder filled in from reference TRBV25-1 and TRBJ1-4): EADIYQTPRYLVIGTGKKITLECSQTMGHDKMYWYQQDPGMELHLIHYSYGVNSTEKGDLSSESTVSRIRTEHFPLTLESARPSHTSQYLCASSETRFSNEKLFFGSGTQLSVL.